Below, 32 T cell receptor beta chains from the same sample are listed, as sequenced in a study of control samples from healthy donors and cancer patients. Sequencing was performed with immunoSEQ multiplex PCR; in TCRdb, only in-frame clones are kept and a portion is missing. Among about 79,000 clones, 90% to 95% were seen once, and the ten largest hold roughly 1.2%. The sequenced sample was PBMCs. These receptors were collected from a woman in her thirties or forties with lung cancer.

The chain couples TRBV5-5 to TRBJ1-1; D is uncertain. This CDR3 spans 16 amino acids. The V and J ends lost 0 bases and 0 bases respectively, with 12 bases between them. Germline CDR1 and CDR2: SGHKS and YYEKEE (reference sequence). The CDR3 reads CASSLEIADMNTEAFF. DNA for the CDR3: TGTGCCAGCAGCTTGGAAATCGCGGATATGAACACTGAAGCTTTCTTT.

This chain joins TRBV19 and TRBJ2-3; a weak D match, TRBD2 (6 bases). The V gene's germline CDR1 is LNHDA and CDR2 SQIVND (reference sequence). The ends were cut back, 0 bases at V and 11 bases at J, with 21 bases in the middle. This CDR3 is built from 16 residues. CDR3: CASSIDGGTPQIEQYF. For the CDR3, the DNA is TGTGCCAGTAGTATAGACGGAGGGACCCCACAGATTGAGCAGTATTTT.

The V call is TRBV12-3 or TRBV12-4, the J call TRBJ1-3; D unresolved. Trimming stripped 9 bases from V and 1 base from J, with 4 bases between. The CDR3 runs to 11 residues. This CDR3 reads CASCSGNTIYF. The CDR3, as DNA: TGTGCCAGTTGTTCTGGAAACACCATATATTTT.

Comments on this clone: Germline and junction disagree at one end, which may indicate a read error. V usage is TRBV7-7 and J usage is TRBJ1-1; the D is unclear. This CDR3 contains 15 residues. Germline V lookup: CDR1 SSHAT, CDR2 FNYEAQ (reference sequence). CDR3 loop: CASSIGEGRNTEAFF. In DNA form, the CDR3 reads TGTGCTAGCAGCATAGGTGAAGGGAGGAACACTGAAGCTTTCTTT.

V and J are TRBV6-4 and TRBJ2-7, with unresolved D. The V and J ends lost 2 bases and 6 bases respectively, with 17 bases between them. The V gene's germline CDR1 is MRHNA and CDR2 SNTAGT. The CDR3 runs 15 residues. Here the CDR3 DNA reads TGTGCCAGCAGTGACCCCGCGAGGCTTTGGAGCGAGCAGTACTTC. This codes for CASSDPARLWSEQYF.

This chain connects TRBV9 to TRBJ2-7; D might be TRBD1 (5 bases). Trimming pared 2 bases from V and 2 bases from J, leaving 11 bases between. This CDR3 contains 14 residues. Germline lookup yields CDR1 SGDLS and CDR2 YYNGEE. CDR3 residues: CASSVQGETYEQYF. The CDR3 DNA follows: TGTGCCAGCAGCGTCCAGGGCGAGACCTACGAGCAGTACTTC.

The V gene is TRBV6-6, the J gene TRBJ1-1; tentative D call: TRBD1 (5 bases). V was cut by 6 bases and J by 0 bases, with 11 bases left in between. Germline V gives CDR1 MNHNY, CDR2 SVGAGI (reference sequence). CDR3 length: 14 residues. The CDR3, as DNA: TGTGCCAGCAGAACGACAGCGGTGAACACTGAAGCTTTCTTT. As protein: CASRTTAVNTEAFF.

CDR3 nucleotides: TGTGCCAGCAGTGAAGCACGTAAGGCGGGGGAGCAGTACTTC. As protein: CASSEARKAGEQYF. This chain connects TRBV6-1 to TRBJ2-7; the D gene is possibly TRBD2 (6 bases). This CDR3 region has 14 residues. From germline, CDR1 is MNHNS and CDR2 SASEGT. V shed 0 bases and J shed 7 bases, with 13 bases lying between them.

This clone has only one observation. The sample has other DNA sequences that encode this CDR3 too. Here the CDR3 DNA reads TGTGCCAGTATGGATTTGGGACAGGGGACTGAAGCTTTCTTT. Protein product: CASMDLGQGTEAFF. This chain joins TRBV19 and TRBJ1-1, with 10 bases fitting TRBD1. V shed 7 bases and J 5 bases; nucleotides not matched to a gene: 7. Germline V CDR1 and CDR2: LNHDA, SQIVND (reference sequence). There are 14 residues in the CDR3. The whole variable domain, filled in from reference TRBV19 and TRBJ1-1, reads DGGITQSPKYLFRKEGQNVTLSCEQNLNHDAMYWYRQDPGQGLRLIYYSQIVNDFQKGDIAEGYSVSREKKESFPLTVTSAQKNPTAFYLCASMDLGQGTEAFFGQGTRLTVV.

The chain couples TRBV9 to TRBJ1-3, with TRBD1 matching 8 bases. Germline CDR1 reads SGDLS; CDR2 reads YYNGEE. V shed 0 bases, J shed 11 bases, and the junction held 10 bases outside the gene matches. The CDR3 is 15 residues long. This CDR3 reads CASSVETGEASAIYF. The CDR3 DNA follows: TGTGCCAGCAGCGTAGAGACAGGGGAGGCTTCAGCCATATATTTT.

This clone was detected once. The chain couples TRBV4-2 to TRBJ2-3; D gene unclear. CDR1 is LGHNA, CDR2 YNFKEQ, per germline. The CDR3 is 16 amino acids. The V end was cut by 0 bases, the J end by 1 base, with 11 bases between. The CDR3 loop reads CASSQDPASGTDTQYF. The CDR3 DNA sequence: TGTGCCAGCAGCCAAGACCCAGCGTCCGGCACAGATACGCAGTATTTT.

The rearrangement joins TRBV6-5 to TRBJ2-1, with 7 nucleotides matching TRBD2. V lost 1 base and J lost 12; bases outside the gene matches: 9. Germline-derived CDR1 and CDR2 are MNHEY and SVGAGI. The CDR3 extends over 14 amino acids. CDR3 nucleotides: TGTGCCAGCAGTTACTTTGAGCGGGGCCCCGGGCAGTTCTTC. Protein: CASSYFERGPGQFF.

Turning to this clone: The identical CDR3 is also encoded by other nucleotide sequences in the sample. This chain connects TRBV28 to TRBJ1-1, with D maybe TRBD1 (5 bases). Germline V gene data show CDR1 as MDHEN and CDR2 as SYDVKM. Trimming left V 1 base short and J 1 base short, with 7 bases between. The CDR3 length is 14 residues. The CDR3 region has the DNA TGTGCCAGCAGTTTATCTGGGGGGAACACTGAAGCTTTCTTT. Protein: CASSLSGGNTEAFF.

The chain uses TRBV18 and TRBJ2-1; 8 nucleotides agree with TRBD1. The V gene's germline CDR1 is KGHSH and CDR2 LQKENI. J gave up 7 bases and V 5 bases, and 13 bases lay outside the gene matches. This CDR3 spans 16 amino acids. CDR3 protein: CASSGSTGTGSNEQFF. Here the CDR3 DNA reads TGTGCCAGCTCAGGGAGTACCGGGACAGGTTCGAATGAGCAGTTCTTC.

The chain has TRBV10-3 and TRBJ2-7, with 8 bases fitting TRBD1. Germline CDR1 reads ENHRY; CDR2 reads SYGVKD. Germline trimming cut 2 bases from V and 2 bases from J; bases unmatched to any gene: 5. There are 15 residues in the CDR3. The CDR3: CAISEPGQGTYEQYF. The CDR3 DNA follows: TGTGCCATCAGTGAGCCTGGACAGGGAACCTACGAGCAGTACTTC.

The rearrangement joins TRBV30 to TRBJ2-6; D ambiguous. Trimming stripped 1 base from V and 0 bases from J, with 1 base between. The CDR3 loop spans 13 amino acids. Germline V CDR1 and CDR2: GTSNPN, SVGIG (reference sequence). CDR3 sequence: CAWSASGANVLTF. The CDR3 nucleotides read TGTGCCTGGAGTGCCTCTGGGGCCAACGTCCTGACTTTC.

V gene TRBV11-2 combines with J gene TRBJ2-3; 7 bases are a match to TRBD2. The CDR3 is 15 residues long. CDR1 is SGHAT, CDR2 FQNNGV, per germline. The V and J ends lost 5 bases and 5 bases, in that order; junction bases with no gene match: 10. In nucleotides, the CDR3 is TGTGCCAGCAGCACATTGATGACTAGCCGAGATACGCAGTATTTT. Translation: CASSTLMTSRDTQYF.

This clone showed up just once. The V and J genes are TRBV6-2 or TRBV6-3 and TRBJ1-3; D unresolved. The CDR3 is made up of 16 amino acids. Per germline, CDR1 MNHEY and CDR2 SVGEGT. Trimming took 4 bases from V and 3 from J, leaving 16 bases between them. CDR3 sequence: CASSFRARRGGNTIYF. CDR3 nucleotide sequence: TGTGCCAGCAGTTTCCGGGCCCGACGGGGTGGAAACACCATATATTTT.

The chain combines TRBV6-5 with TRBJ1-5; TRBD1 agrees at 9 bases. The CDR3 is 15 amino acids. V shed 6 bases and J 0 bases; nucleotides not matched to a gene: 3. Germline CDR1 is MNHEY and CDR2 is SVGAGI. CDR3 sequence reads: CASRRQGDSNQPQHF. CDR3 DNA: TGTGCCAGCAGAAGACAGGGGGATAGCAATCAGCCCCAGCATTTT.

V gene TRBV18 combines with J gene TRBJ2-7; D possibly corresponds to TRBD2 (5 bases). From germline, CDR1 is KGHSH and CDR2 LQKENI. V dropped 3 bases and J dropped 0 bases, with 15 bases sitting between them. The CDR3 sequence is 16 residues long. In DNA, the CDR3 is TGTGCCAGCTCACCTAACGGAAAAGCGGCCTCCTACGAGCAGTACTTC. Protein product: CASSPNGKAASYEQYF.

The chain carries TRBV10-2 and TRBJ1-5; D remains ambiguous. The CDR3 extends over 12 amino acids. Trimming removed 6 bases from V and 6 bases from J, with 9 bases in between. The germline CDR1 and CDR2 sequences are WSHSY and SAAADI. DNA of the CDR3: TGCGCCAGCAGAGCTCCCGCTCAGCCCCAGCATTTT. This encodes CASRAPAQPQHF.

This chain connects TRBV28 to TRBJ1-4; D uncertain. Germline values: CDR1 MDHEN, CDR2 SYDVKM. V lost 7 bases and J 4 bases, leaving 13 bases between the germline ends. This CDR3 has 14 amino acids. CDR3 DNA: TGTGCCAGCACTATTCCCGGGAGTAATGAAAAACTGTTTTTT. As protein: CASTIPGSNEKLFF.

The chain carries TRBV27 and TRBJ2-2; D ambiguous. V was cut by 3 bases and J by 3 bases, with 20 bases left in between. The CDR3 extends over 18 amino acids. Germline V gives CDR1 MNHEY, CDR2 SMNVEV (reference sequence). The CDR3 coding sequence is TGTGCCAGCAGTTTTGTTTCGATGTGGGGTCGGGACACCGGGGAGCTGTTTTTT. Translating it yields CASSFVSMWGRDTGELFF.

This chain links TRBV27 with TRBJ2-3; D call uncertain. This CDR3 is built from 11 residues. The V end lost 3 bases, the J end lost 4 bases, and 2 bases lay between the germline ends. Germline CDR1 reads MNHEY; CDR2 reads SMNVEV (reference sequence). CDR3 residues: CASSFSDTQYF. The CDR3 nucleotides are TGTGCCAGCAGTTTCTCAGATACGCAGTATTTT.

The chain recombines TRBV2 with TRBJ2-7, with 9 nucleotides matching TRBD1. The CDR3 runs 13 residues. In germline, CDR1 is SNHLY, CDR2 FYNNEI. The V gene end was trimmed by 11 bases and the J gene end by 0 bases; junction bases not matched to a gene: 5. The CDR3 bases are TGTGCCGGAGAGGGACAGGGCTCCTACGAGCAGTACTTC. Its protein product is CAGEGQGSYEQYF.

This clone was recorded a few times. This chain links TRBV3-1 (or the pseudogene TRBV3-2) with TRBJ2-2; TRBD2 is a possible D gene (5 bases). The CDR3 is made up of 14 amino acids. V dropped 4 bases and J dropped 6 bases, with 12 bases sitting between them. CDR1 and CDR2 (germline): LGHDT, YNNKEL (reference sequence). The CDR3 bases are TGTGCCAGCAGCCCCCCGGGGTTCGCCGGGGAGCTGTTTTTT. Translation gives CASSPPGFAGELFF.

This clone showed up just once. This chain joins TRBV7-6 and TRBJ1-1; TRBD1 aligns across 7 bases. The CDR3 has 17 residues. Germline V gene lookup returns CDR1 SGHVS and CDR2 FNYEAQ. Losses at the gene ends were 4 bases for V and 0 bases for J; bases not matched to a gene: 11. DNA for the CDR3: TGTGCCAGCAGCTCAGGTGGCCCAGGGGGGGTGAACACTGAAGCTTTCTTT. Residues: CASSSGGPGGVNTEAFF.

The V gene is TRBV3-1 (or the pseudogene TRBV3-2), the J gene TRBJ1-1; perhaps TRBD1 as D (5 bases). Trimming left V 3 bases short and J 4 bases short, with 12 bases between. The germline gives CDR1 LGHDT, CDR2 YNNKEL (reference sequence). The CDR3 is 14 amino acids. CDR3 nucleotides: TGTGCCAGCAGCCAGGGGGGTAGAAGCACTGAAGCTTTCTTT. Translated: CASSQGGRSTEAFF.

Turning to this clone: The sample contains more than one DNA sequence encoding this CDR3. V usage is TRBV6-4 and J usage is TRBJ1-1; weak D call: TRBD1 (6 bases). The CDR3 sequence is 14 residues long. Germline lookup yields CDR1 MRHNA and CDR2 SNTAGT. V lost 0 bases and J 5 bases, leaving 10 bases between the germline ends. DNA for the CDR3: TGTGCCAGCAGTGACTCGACTACAGGGACTGAAGCTTTCTTT. Translated, it gives CASSDSTTGTEAFF.

V and J are TRBV30 and TRBJ1-1, with D hard to call. The germline V and J ends were trimmed by 6 bases and 1 base, with 9 bases remaining between them. The CDR3 is made up of 12 amino acids. Germline values: CDR1 GTSNPN, CDR2 SVGIG (reference sequence). The CDR3 loop is CACPAANTEAFF. Here the CDR3 DNA reads TGTGCCTGTCCGGCAGCGAACACTGAAGCTTTCTTT.

This chain links TRBV12-3 or TRBV12-4 with TRBJ1-1, with D possibly matching TRBD1 (6 bases). V gave up 6 bases and J gave up 1 base, with 9 bases separating them. CDR3 length equals 13 residues. The CDR3 is CASRLGQNTEAFF. CDR3 in DNA: TGTGCCAGCAGGTTGGGACAGAACACTGAAGCTTTCTTT.

The CDR3 protein is CASSWQGGLGYNEQFF. Here the CDR3 DNA reads TGTGCCAGCTCCTGGCAGGGGGGCCTAGGCTACAATGAGCAGTTCTTC. V and J are TRBV18 and TRBJ2-1; D is possibly TRBD1 (7 bases). Germline V lookup: CDR1 KGHSH, CDR2 LQKENI. V lost 6 bases, J lost 3 bases, and 18 bases lay in between. This CDR3 contains 16 residues.